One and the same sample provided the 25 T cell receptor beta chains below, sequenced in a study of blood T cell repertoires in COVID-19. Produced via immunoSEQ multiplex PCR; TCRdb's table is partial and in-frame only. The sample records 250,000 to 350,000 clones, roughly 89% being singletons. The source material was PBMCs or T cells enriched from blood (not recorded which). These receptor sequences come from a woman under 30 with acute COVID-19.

The CDR3 coding sequence is TGCGCCAGCAGTCGGGACAGGGGAGGTTCCGGGGAGCTGTTTTTT. Translation gives CASSRDRGGSGELFF. V is TRBV10-2 and J is TRBJ2-2, with 10 bases aligning to TRBD1. CDR3 length: 15 amino acids. V trimming: 5 bases; J trimming: 6 bases; junction bases outside the gene matches: 6. Per the germline V gene, CDR1 is WSHSY and CDR2 is SAAADI.

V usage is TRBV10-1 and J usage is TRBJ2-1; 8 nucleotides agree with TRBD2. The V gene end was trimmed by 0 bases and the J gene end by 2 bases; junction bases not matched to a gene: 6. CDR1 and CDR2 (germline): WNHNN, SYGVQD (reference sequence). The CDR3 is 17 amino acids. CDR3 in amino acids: CASSESGLVPPYNEQFF. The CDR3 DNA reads TGCGCCAGCAGTGAGTCGGGACTAGTACCCCCCTACAATGAGCAGTTCTTC.

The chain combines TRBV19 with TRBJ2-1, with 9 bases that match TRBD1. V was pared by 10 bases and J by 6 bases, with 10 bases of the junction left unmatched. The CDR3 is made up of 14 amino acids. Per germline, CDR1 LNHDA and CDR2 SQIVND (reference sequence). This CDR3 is CATRPGQGINEQFF. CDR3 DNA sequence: TGTGCCACCCGTCCGGGACAGGGTATCAATGAGCAGTTCTTC.

CDR3 sequence: CASSPLEGRSGYTF. The CDR3 DNA is TGTGCCAGCTCACCACTTGAGGGGAGGAGTGGCTACACCTTC. The V and J genes are TRBV18 and TRBJ1-2, with a tentative D call TRBD1 (5 bases). Looked up from germline, CDR1 is KGHSH and CDR2 is LQKENI. V lost 1 base, J lost 7 bases, and 13 bases lay in between. CDR3 length: 14 residues.

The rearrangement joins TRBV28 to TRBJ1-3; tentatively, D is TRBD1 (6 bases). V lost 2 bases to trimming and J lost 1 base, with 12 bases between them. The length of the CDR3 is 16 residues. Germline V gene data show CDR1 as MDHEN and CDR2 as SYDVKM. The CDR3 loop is CASSLPGHRSGNTIYF. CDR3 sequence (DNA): TGTGCCAGCAGTTTACCGGGACACCGATCTGGAAACACCATATATTTT.

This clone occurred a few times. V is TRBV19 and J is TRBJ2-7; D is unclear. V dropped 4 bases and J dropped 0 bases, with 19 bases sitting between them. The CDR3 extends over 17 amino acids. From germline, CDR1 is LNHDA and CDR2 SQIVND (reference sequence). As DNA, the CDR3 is TGTGCCAGTAGTACCTACCCCATCGCCGAGAGCTCCTACGAGCAGTACTTC. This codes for CASSTYPIAESSYEQYF.

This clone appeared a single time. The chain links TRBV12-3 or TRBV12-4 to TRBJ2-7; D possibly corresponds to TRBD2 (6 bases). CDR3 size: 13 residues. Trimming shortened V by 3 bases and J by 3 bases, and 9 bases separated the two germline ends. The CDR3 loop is CASSFTSNYEQYF. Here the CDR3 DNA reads TGTGCCAGCAGTTTTACTAGCAACTACGAGCAGTACTTC.

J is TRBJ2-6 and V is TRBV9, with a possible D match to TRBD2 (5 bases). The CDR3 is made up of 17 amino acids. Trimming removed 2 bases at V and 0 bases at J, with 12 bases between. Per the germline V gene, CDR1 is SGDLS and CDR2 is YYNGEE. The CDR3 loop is CASSVGRRYSGANVLTF. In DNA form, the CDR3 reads TGTGCCAGCAGCGTGGGTAGGAGGTACTCTGGGGCCAACGTCCTGACTTTC.

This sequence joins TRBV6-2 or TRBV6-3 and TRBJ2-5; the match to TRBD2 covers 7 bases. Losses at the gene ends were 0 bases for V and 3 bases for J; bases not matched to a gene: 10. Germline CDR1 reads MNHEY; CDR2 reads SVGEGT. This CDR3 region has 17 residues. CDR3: CASSYSRTAGPKETQYF. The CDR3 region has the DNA TGTGCCAGCAGTTACTCGAGAACAGCGGGGCCAAAAGAGACCCAGTACTTC.

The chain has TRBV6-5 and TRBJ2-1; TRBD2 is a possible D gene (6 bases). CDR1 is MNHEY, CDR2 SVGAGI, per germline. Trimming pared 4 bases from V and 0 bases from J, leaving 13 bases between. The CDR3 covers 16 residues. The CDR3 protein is CASSWDSGTSYNEQFF. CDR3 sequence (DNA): TGTGCCAGCAGTTGGGATAGCGGTACCTCCTACAATGAGCAGTTCTTC.

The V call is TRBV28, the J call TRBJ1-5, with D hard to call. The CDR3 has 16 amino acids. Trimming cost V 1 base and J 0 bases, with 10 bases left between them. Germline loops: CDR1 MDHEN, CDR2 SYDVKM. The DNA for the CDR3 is TGTGCCAGCAGTTTATTAACAGTTTTTAGCAATCAGCCCCAGCATTTT. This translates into CASSLLTVFSNQPQHF.

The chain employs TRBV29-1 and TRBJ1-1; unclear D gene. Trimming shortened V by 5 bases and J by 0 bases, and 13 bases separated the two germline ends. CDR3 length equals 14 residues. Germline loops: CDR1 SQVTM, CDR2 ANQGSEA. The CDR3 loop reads CSVNVNRVNTEAFF. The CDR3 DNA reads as TGCAGCGTTAATGTTAACCGGGTGAACACTGAAGCTTTCTTT.

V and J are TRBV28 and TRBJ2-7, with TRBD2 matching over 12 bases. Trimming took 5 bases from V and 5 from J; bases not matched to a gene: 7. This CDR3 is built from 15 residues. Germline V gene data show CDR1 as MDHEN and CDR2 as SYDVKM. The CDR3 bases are TGTGCCAGCAGTGTTACTAGCGGGAGGAATAACGAGCAGTACTTC. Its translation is CASSVTSGRNNEQYF.

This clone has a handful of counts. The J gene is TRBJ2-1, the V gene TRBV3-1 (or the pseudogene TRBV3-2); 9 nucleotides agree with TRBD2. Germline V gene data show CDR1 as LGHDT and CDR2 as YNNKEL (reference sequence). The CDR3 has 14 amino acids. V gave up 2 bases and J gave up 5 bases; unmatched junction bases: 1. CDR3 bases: TGTGCCAGCAGCCAACTAGCGGGGAACAATGAGCAGTTCTTC. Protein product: CASSQLAGNNEQFF.

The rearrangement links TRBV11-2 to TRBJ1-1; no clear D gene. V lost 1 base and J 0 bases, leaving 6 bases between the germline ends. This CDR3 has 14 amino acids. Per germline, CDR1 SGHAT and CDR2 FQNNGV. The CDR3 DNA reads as TGTGCCAGCAGCTTAGTGTCAGTGAACACTGAAGCTTTCTTT. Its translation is CASSLVSVNTEAFF.

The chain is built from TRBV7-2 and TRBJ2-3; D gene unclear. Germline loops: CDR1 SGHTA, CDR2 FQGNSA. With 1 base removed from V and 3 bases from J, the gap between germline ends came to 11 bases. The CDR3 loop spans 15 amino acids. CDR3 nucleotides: TGTGCCAGCAGCTTAGTCCCCGCTAAGACAGATACGCAGTATTTT. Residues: CASSLVPAKTDTQYF.

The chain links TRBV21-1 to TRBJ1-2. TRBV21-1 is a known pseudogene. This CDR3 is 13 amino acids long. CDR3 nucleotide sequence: TGTGCCAGCAACTCGGGACTTCCCTATGGCTACACCTTC. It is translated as CASNSGLPYGYTF.

CDR3 region: CASSQDFSGGPKFF. CDR3 bases: TGTGCCAGCAGCCAAGACTTCTCGGGAGGGCCCAAGTTCTTC. V usage is TRBV14 and J usage is TRBJ2-1; 8 nucleotides align to TRBD2. V was pared by 0 bases and J by 14 bases, with 9 bases of the junction left unmatched. Germline V CDR1 and CDR2: SGHDN, FVKESK. The CDR3 extends over 14 amino acids.

This chain's CDR3 is CAISPGTGFGPQETQYF. The DNA of the CDR3 is TGTGCCATCAGTCCCGGGACAGGGTTCGGCCCCCAAGAGACCCAGTACTTC. The V gene is TRBV10-3, the J gene TRBJ2-5, with 9 bases matching TRBD1. Germline-derived CDR1 and CDR2 are ENHRY and SYGVKD. V was pared by 5 bases and J by 1 base, with 11 bases of the junction left unmatched. The CDR3 totals 17 residues.

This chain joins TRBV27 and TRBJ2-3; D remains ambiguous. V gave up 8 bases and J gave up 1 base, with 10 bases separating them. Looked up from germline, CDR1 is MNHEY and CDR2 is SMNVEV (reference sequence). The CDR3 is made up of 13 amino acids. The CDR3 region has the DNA TGTGCCAGCGGCCGAAGCGGCACAGATACGCAGTATTTT. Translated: CASGRSGTDTQYF.

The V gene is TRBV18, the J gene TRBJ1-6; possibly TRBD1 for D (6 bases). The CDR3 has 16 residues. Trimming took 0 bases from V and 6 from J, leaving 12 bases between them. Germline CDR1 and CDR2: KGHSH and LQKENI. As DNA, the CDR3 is TGTGCCAGCTCACCACCGCCAGGGGCCGGTAATTCACCCCTCCACTTT. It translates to CASSPPPGAGNSPLHF.

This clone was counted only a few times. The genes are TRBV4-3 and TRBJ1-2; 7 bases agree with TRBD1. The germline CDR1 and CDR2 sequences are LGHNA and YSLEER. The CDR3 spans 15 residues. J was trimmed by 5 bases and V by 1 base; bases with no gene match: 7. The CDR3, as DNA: TGCGCCAGCAGCCAAGTTCGGGACAGTACTTATGGCTACACCTTC. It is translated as CASSQVRDSTYGYTF.

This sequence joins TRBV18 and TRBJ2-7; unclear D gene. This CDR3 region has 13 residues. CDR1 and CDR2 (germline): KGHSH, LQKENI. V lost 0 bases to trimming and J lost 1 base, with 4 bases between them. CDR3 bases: TGTGCCAGCTCACCACCGACTTCCTACGAGCAGTACTTC. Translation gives CASSPPTSYEQYF.

The CDR3 is CASSPRGQPNSGANVLTF. In nucleotides, the CDR3 is TGTGCCAGCTCACCCCGTGGACAGCCTAACTCTGGGGCCAACGTCCTGACTTTC. V usage is TRBV18 and J usage is TRBJ2-6; tentative D call: TRBD1 (6 bases). Germline-derived CDR1 and CDR2 are KGHSH and LQKENI. The CDR3 totals 18 residues. Between the trimmed V and J ends, which lost 3 bases and 0 bases, there was a span of 15 bases.

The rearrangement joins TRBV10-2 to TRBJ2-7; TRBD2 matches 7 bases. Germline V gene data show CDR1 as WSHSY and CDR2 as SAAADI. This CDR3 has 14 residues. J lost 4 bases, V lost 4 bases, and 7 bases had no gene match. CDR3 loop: CASSGDYSPYEQYF. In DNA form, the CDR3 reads TGCGCCAGCAGTGGGGACTATTCCCCTTACGAGCAGTACTTC.